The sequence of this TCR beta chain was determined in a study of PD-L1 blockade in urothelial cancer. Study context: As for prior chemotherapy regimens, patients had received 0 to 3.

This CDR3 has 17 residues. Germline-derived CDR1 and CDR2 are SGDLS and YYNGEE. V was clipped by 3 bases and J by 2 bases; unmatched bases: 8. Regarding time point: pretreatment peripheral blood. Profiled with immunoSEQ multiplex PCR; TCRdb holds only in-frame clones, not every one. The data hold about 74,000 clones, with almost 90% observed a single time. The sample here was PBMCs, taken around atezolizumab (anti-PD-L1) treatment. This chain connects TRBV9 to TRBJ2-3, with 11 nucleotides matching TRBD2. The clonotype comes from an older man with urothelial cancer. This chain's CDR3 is CASSADGLAGLTDTQYF. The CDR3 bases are TGTGCCAGCAGCGCAGACGGACTAGCGGGCCTCACAGATACGCAGTATTTT.